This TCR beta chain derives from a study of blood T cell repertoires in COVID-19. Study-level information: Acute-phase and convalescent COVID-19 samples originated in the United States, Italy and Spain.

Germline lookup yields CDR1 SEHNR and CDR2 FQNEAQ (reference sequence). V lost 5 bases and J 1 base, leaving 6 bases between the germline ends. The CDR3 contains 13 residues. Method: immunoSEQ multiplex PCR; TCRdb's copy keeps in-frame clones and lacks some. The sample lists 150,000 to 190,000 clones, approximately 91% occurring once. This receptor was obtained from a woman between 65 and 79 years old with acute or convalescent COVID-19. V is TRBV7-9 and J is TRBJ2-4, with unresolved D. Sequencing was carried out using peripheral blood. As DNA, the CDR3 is TGTGCCAGCAGCCCTATGGCCAAAAACATTCAGTACTTC. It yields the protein CASSPMAKNIQYF. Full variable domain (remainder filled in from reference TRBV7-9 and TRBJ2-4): DTGVSQNPRHKITKRGQNVTFRCDPISEHNRLYWYRQTLGQGPEFLTYFQNEAQLEKSRLLSDRFSAERPKGSFSTLEIQRTEQGDSAMYLCASSPMAKNIQYFGAGTRLSVL.